The present T cell receptor beta chain was sequenced within a study of CD8 T cells in ankylosing spondylitis. Study-wide results and caveats: Significant enrichment of disease-linked clones was reported in matched ankylosing spondylitis synovial fluid. Disease-linked clones bore a CD8+ phenotype and were relatively rare in peripheral blood. Apparently characteristic of ankylosing spondylitis blood was a TCR beta motif (roughly 8 highly homologous variants). Existing reports had already noted some motif variants in reactive arthritis synovial fluid and blood.

Quantitative 5'-RACE was performed with molecular barcodes, and it yielded the TCR beta libraries. TCRdb called the 5' RACE reads again in MiXCR, with one record for every CDR3 protein. In the table there are around 770,000 distinct CDR3 sequences, around 20% of which are singletons. At least ten counts were recorded for this clonotype. Its antigen is unknown. The CDR3 covers 15 residues. The germline V gene encodes CDR1 SGHVS and CDR2 FQNEAQ. The V and J ends lost 0 bases and 6 bases, in that order; junction bases with no gene match: 3. The chain links TRBV7-8 to TRBJ2-1; TRBD2 matches at 9 bases. The sequenced sample was blood, either unsorted or a sorted T cell fraction (not recorded which). This receptor was obtained from a male donor with ankylosing spondylitis. The CDR3 nucleotides are TGTGCCAGCAGCTTAGCGACTAGCGGTCTCAATGAGCAGTTCTTC. Its protein product is CASSLATSGLNEQFF.